This is a list of T cell receptor beta chains from one sample in a study of blood T cells in healthy people across ages. TCRdb analysed the 5' RACE reads with MiXCR anew, one entry per CDR3 protein. This table has about 680,000 distinct CDR3 sequences, roughly 50% appearing once. The sequenced sample was blood. The source of these receptors is a woman aged 55 to 70 in good health. The CDR3 runs from the conserved cysteine through the conserved F or W. The order of the fields is CDR3 DNA, CDR3 protein, D gene, J gene, clone size, V gene. The D gene is left open where the match is weak. The size of a clone is reported for some rows only, either as once, few or many, or as a class for expanded clones.

CDR3nt: TGCGCCAGCAGGCAGGGTTATAGCGGGGCGTACAATGAGCAGTTCTTC; CDR3aa: CASRQGYSGAYNEQFF; d_gene: TRBD2; j_gene: TRBJ2-1; abundance: -; v_gene: TRBV5-1
CDR3nt: TGTGCCAGCAGCTTGGGTAGCGGAGTCTCCTACGAGCAGTACTTC; CDR3aa: CASSLGSGVSYEQYF; d_gene: -; j_gene: TRBJ2-7; abundance: few; v_gene: TRBV7-2
CDR3nt: TGTGCCAGCAGTGTGGGGGGGGCGGAACAAAAGACCCAGTACTTC; CDR3aa: CASSVGGAEQKTQYF; d_gene: -; j_gene: TRBJ2-5; abundance: -; v_gene: TRBV25-1
CDR3nt: TGCAGTGCTAGAGATTTGGGGGCCCGACAGGGACCCTACAATGAGCAGTTCTTC; CDR3aa: CSARDLGARQGPYNEQFF; d_gene: TRBD1; j_gene: TRBJ2-1; abundance: -; v_gene: TRBV20-1
CDR3nt: TGCAGTGCTTCAGACAGGATGGGTCAGCCCCAGCATTTT; CDR3aa: CSASDRMGQPQHF; d_gene: -; j_gene: TRBJ1-5; abundance: -; v_gene: TRBV20-1
CDR3nt: TGCAGTGCTAGACCTCTGGGTAGCTGGTACTACGAGCAGTACTTC; CDR3aa: CSARPLGSWYYEQYF; d_gene: -; j_gene: TRBJ2-7; abundance: -; v_gene: TRBV20-1
CDR3nt: TGTGCCAGCAGCTTAGACGGGACTCCCTACAATGAGCAGTTCTTC; CDR3aa: CASSLDGTPYNEQFF; d_gene: -; j_gene: TRBJ2-1; abundance: few; v_gene: TRBV7-8
CDR3nt: TGTGCCAGCAGCTCAGGACAGGGGACGAACATTCAGTACTTC; CDR3aa: CASSSGQGTNIQYF; d_gene: TRBD1; j_gene: TRBJ2-4; abundance: -; v_gene: TRBV7-2
CDR3nt: TGTGCCAGCTCACCGGGCCACGGGGAGACCCAGTACTTC; CDR3aa: CASSPGHGETQYF; d_gene: -; j_gene: TRBJ2-5; abundance: -; v_gene: TRBV18
CDR3nt: TGTGCCAGCAGTTACGGTTGGGAAGAGACCCAGTTCTTC; CDR3aa: CASSYGWEETQFF; d_gene: -; j_gene: TRBJ2-1; abundance: -; v_gene: TRBV6-2/TRBV6-3
CDR3nt: TGTGCCAGCAGTGGCCGGGCCGAGGAAGAGACCCAGTACTTC; CDR3aa: CASSGRAEEETQYF; d_gene: -; j_gene: TRBJ2-5; abundance: -; v_gene: TRBV6-2/TRBV6-3
CDR3nt: TGTGCCAGCAGTGCAATAGGTGGGGGCACAGATACGCAGTATTTT; CDR3aa: CASSAIGGGTDTQYF; d_gene: -; j_gene: TRBJ2-3; abundance: -; v_gene: TRBV6-5
CDR3nt: TGTGCCAGCAGTTCGACGGACCACCAAGAGACCCAGTACTTC; CDR3aa: CASSSTDHQETQYF; d_gene: -; j_gene: TRBJ2-5; abundance: few; v_gene: TRBV28
CDR3nt: TGCGCCAGCAGCCAAGAGGGAGCGGCCGCCGGAGATACGCAGTATTTT; CDR3aa: CASSQEGAAAGDTQYF; d_gene: -; j_gene: TRBJ2-3; abundance: few; v_gene: TRBV4-3
CDR3nt: TGTGCCAGCCTCTTGGGAGGGGAGGGAAAGACCCAGTACTTC; CDR3aa: CASLLGGEGKTQYF; d_gene: TRBD2; j_gene: TRBJ2-5; abundance: -; v_gene: TRBV12-3/TRBV12-4
CDR3nt: TGCGCCAGCAGCCAAGAGTCGATATCCAACCGACCCAACTACGAGCAGTACTTC; CDR3aa: CASSQESISNRPNYEQYF; d_gene: -; j_gene: TRBJ2-7; abundance: -; v_gene: TRBV4-3